The 26 T cell receptor beta chains in this list originate from one sample, sequenced in a study of cytomegalovirus exposure and HLA in healthy donors. With 60 Vbeta and 13 Jbeta primers, the PCR was carried out. Data came from immunoSEQ multiplex PCR; TCRdb stores just in-frame clones and leaves some out. The sample holds more than 90,000 clones, around 80% seen once. Material for sequencing was PBMCs. These receptors all come from a human donor in good health.

J is TRBJ2-3 and V is TRBV5-8, with TRBD2 matching over 8 bases. The CDR3 extends over 16 amino acids. With 1 base clipped from V and 1 base from J, the junction kept 5 bases outside the gene matches. Germline V gene lookup returns CDR1 SGHTS and CDR2 YDEGEE. The CDR3 reads CASSLSGTRGTDTQYF. DNA for the CDR3: TGTGCCAGCAGCTTGTCGGGGACTAGGGGCACAGATACGCAGTATTTT.

The chain recombines TRBV29-1 with TRBJ2-7; tentatively, D is TRBD2 (5 bases). Trimming stripped 3 bases from V and 6 bases from J, with 12 bases between. The CDR3 is 12 amino acids. Germline assignment: CDR1 SQVTM and CDR2 ANQGSEA. The CDR3 DNA reads TGCAGCGTTGATGGCGGGTGGGGCGAGCAGTACTTC. Translating gives CSVDGGWGEQYF.

The chain recombines TRBV14 with TRBJ2-3, with D possibly matching TRBD1 (5 bases). This CDR3 has 14 residues. Germline V CDR1 and CDR2: SGHDN, FVKESK. V lost 0 bases and J 3 bases, leaving 7 bases between the germline ends. The CDR3 nucleotides read TGTGCCAGCAGCCAAGATAGGGGAACAGATACGCAGTATTTT. The encoded protein is CASSQDRGTDTQYF.

This chain links TRBV30 with TRBJ1-6; TRBD1 is a possible D gene (5 bases). This CDR3 is 14 amino acids long. The germline V gene has CDR1 GTSNPN and CDR2 SVGIG (reference sequence). Trimming took off 2 bases at V and 10 bases at J, with 15 bases between the two ends. The CDR3 DNA follows: TGTGCCTGGAGTACAATCGGGGGTGGATCACCCCTCCACTTT. The encoded protein is CAWSTIGGGSPLHF.

The rearrangement joins TRBV5-1 to TRBJ2-7, with D maybe TRBD2 (5 bases). The V end lost 5 bases, the J end lost 7 bases, and 22 bases lay between the germline ends. Germline lookup yields CDR1 SGHRS and CDR2 YFSETQ. This CDR3 spans 15 amino acids. CDR3 in DNA: TGCGCCAGCAGACCAACCTCGGGCCCTTCGGGGGAGCAGTACTTC. Translating gives CASRPTSGPSGEQYF.

This clone came up once. The chain employs TRBV30 and TRBJ1-2, with D possibly matching TRBD1 (5 bases). Per germline, CDR1 GTSNPN and CDR2 SVGIG (reference sequence). Trimming removed 7 bases at V and 4 bases at J, with 16 bases between. The CDR3 sequence is 13 residues long. The CDR3 coding sequence is TGTGCCTTCCTCCCCCTCGGGGGCTATGGCTACACCTTC. This gives the protein CAFLPLGGYGYTF. The variable domain in full, completed from reference TRBV30 and TRBJ1-2, reads SQTIHQWPATLVQPVGSPLSLECTVEGTSNPNLYWYRQAAGRGLQLLFYSVGIGQISSEVPQNLSASRPQDRQFILSSKKLLLSDSGFYLCAFLPLGGYGYTFGSGTRLTVV.

The CDR3 is CASSEAVVGSTNEKLFF. CDR3 DNA sequence: TGTGCCAGCAGTGAAGCTGTCGTGGGCTCAACTAATGAAAAACTGTTTTTT. This sequence joins TRBV2 and TRBJ1-4; D is unresolved. The V gene lost 0 bases and the J gene lost 0 bases, with 11 bases spanning the gap. Germline V lookup: CDR1 SNHLY, CDR2 FYNNEI. The CDR3 spans 17 residues.

Only a few counts were recorded for this clone. The chain joins TRBV6-5 to TRBJ2-1; 11 bases fit TRBD2. CDR3 size: 15 residues. V was clipped by 4 bases and J by 6 bases; unmatched bases: 5. Per the germline V gene, CDR1 is MNHEY and CDR2 is SVGAGI. CDR3 protein: CASSSGTSGVNEQFF. The CDR3 nucleotides read TGTGCCAGCAGTTCCGGGACTAGCGGAGTCAATGAGCAGTTCTTC.

In this sample, this clone turned up many times. The CDR3 reads CASSGQLSGSQPQHF. As DNA, the CDR3 is TGTGCCAGCAGTGGACAGTTGTCGGGATCTCAGCCCCAGCATTTT. This chain joins TRBV6-6 and TRBJ1-5; D perhaps matches TRBD1 (6 bases). The CDR3 is 15 amino acids. In germline, CDR1 is MNHNY, CDR2 SVGAGI (reference sequence). V was cut by 5 bases and J by 6 bases, with 17 bases left in between.

The chain is built from TRBV10-3 and TRBJ2-4; the match to TRBD2 covers 14 bases. Germline V CDR1 and CDR2: ENHRY, SYGVKD. V lost 10 bases and J lost 6; bases outside the gene matches: 2. This CDR3 region has 13 residues. CDR3 in DNA: TGTGCCACCGGGACTAGCGGGAGAAACATTCAGTACTTC. Amino acid sequence: CATGTSGRNIQYF.

The gene calls are TRBV5-4 and TRBJ2-3, with TRBD1 identical over 9 bases. Germline CDR1 is SGHNT and CDR2 is YYREEE (reference sequence). The CDR3 is 15 amino acids. V was pared by 4 bases and J by 3 bases, with 6 bases of the junction left unmatched. CDR3 protein: CASSPDRGRTDTQYF. DNA for the CDR3: TGTGCCAGCAGCCCGGACAGGGGAAGGACAGATACGCAGTATTTT.

The rearrangement links TRBV7-6 to TRBJ2-1, with D possibly being TRBD2 (5 bases). CDR3 length equals 12 residues. V gave up 3 bases and J gave up 10 bases, with 10 bases separating them. Germline CDR1 reads SGHVS; CDR2 reads FNYEAQ. The CDR3 is CASSLGTGEQFF. CDR3 DNA sequence: TGTGCCAGCAGCTTGGGCACGGGAGAGCAGTTCTTC.

This sequence joins TRBV4-3 and TRBJ1-2; TRBD1 matches at 9 bases. Germline V gene sequence: CDR1 LGHNA, CDR2 YSLEER. The J segment lost 8 bases and the V segment lost 4 bases, leaving 8 bases of the junction unmatched. The CDR3 is 14 amino acids. The CDR3 DNA reads as TGCGCCAGCAGCCCGGGACAGGGTCCCGGGGGCTACACCTTC. Translation: CASSPGQGPGGYTF.

The chain combines TRBV19 with TRBJ1-2; 8 bases are a match to TRBD1. Trimming cost V 5 bases and J 2 bases; bases outside gene matches: 4. Germline values: CDR1 LNHDA, CDR2 SQIVND (reference sequence). CDR3 length equals 14 residues. CDR3 protein: CASSRTGQNYGYTF. Written as DNA, the CDR3 is TGTGCCAGTAGTCGGACAGGGCAGAACTATGGCTACACCTTC.

V and J are TRBV27 and TRBJ2-3; 8 bases agree with TRBD2. This CDR3 contains 13 residues. The trim removed 2 bases at V and 14 bases at J, leaving 9 bases unmatched. The V gene's germline CDR1 is MNHEY and CDR2 SMNVEV (reference sequence). CDR3 sequence: CASSLGRGTSRYF. In nucleotides, the CDR3 is TGTGCCAGCAGTTTAGGTCGGGGGACTAGTAGGTATTTT.

The V call is TRBV5-1, the J call TRBJ1-1, with D perhaps TRBD1 (5 bases). V lost 5 bases and J 4 bases, leaving 12 bases between the germline ends. Germline-derived CDR1 and CDR2 are SGHRS and YFSETQ. This CDR3 spans 13 amino acids. In nucleotides, the CDR3 is TGCGCCAGCAGGACTAGGGGTTCCACTGAAGCTTTCTTT. This sequence encodes CASRTRGSTEAFF.

This clone was counted a few times. The chain combines TRBV4-3 with TRBJ2-1, with D possibly being TRBD2 (6 bases). In germline, CDR1 is LGHNA, CDR2 YSLEER. This CDR3 has 16 amino acids. V lost 1 base and J lost 4, with 14 bases in between. The CDR3 region is CASSQGQSGRYNEQFF. CDR3 nucleotide sequence: TGCGCCAGCAGCCAAGGGCAGAGCGGGCGATACAATGAGCAGTTCTTC.

The rearrangement uses TRBV11-3 and TRBJ2-7; a weak D match, TRBD1 (5 bases). V lost 3 bases and J 6 bases, leaving 12 bases between the germline ends. CDR3 length: 13 residues. In germline, CDR1 is SGHNT, CDR2 YENEEA. In DNA, the CDR3 is TGTGCCAGCAGCTTTACAGGAGTGGGCGAGCAGTACTTC. As protein: CASSFTGVGEQYF.

A word on this clone: The junction shows a germline mismatch at one end, possibly a read error. The chain carries TRBV5-4 and TRBJ1-2, with D possibly TRBD1 on 5 matching bases. The length of the CDR3 is 16 residues. Germline loops: CDR1 SGHNT, CDR2 YYREEE (reference sequence). CDR3 DNA sequence: TGTGCCAGCAGCGGGGCCGTTATGCAGGCCAACTATGGCTACCCCTTC. Its protein product is CASSGAVMQANYGYPF.

The sample holds a few counts of this clone. V gene TRBV6-6 combines with J gene TRBJ1-5; D possibly corresponds to TRBD1 (5 bases). The V end was cut by 4 bases, the J end by 4 bases, with 8 bases between. The CDR3 extends over 13 amino acids. The germline V gene has CDR1 MNHNY and CDR2 SVGAGI (reference sequence). The CDR3 spells CASSLTENQPQHF. CDR3 nucleotide sequence: TGTGCCAGCAGTTTGACAGAGAATCAGCCCCAGCATTTT.

The J gene is TRBJ1-5, the V gene TRBV5-6; tentatively, D is TRBD1 (5 bases). V gave up 3 bases and J gave up 3 bases, with 16 bases separating them. Per germline, CDR1 SGHDT and CDR2 YYEEEE. The CDR3 spans 16 residues. CDR3 region: CASSSQGRLNNQPQHF. As DNA, the CDR3 is TGTGCCAGCAGCTCCCAGGGAAGATTGAACAATCAGCCCCAGCATTTT.

With regard to this clone: Other nucleotide sequences in the sample specify the same CDR3. V usage is TRBV5-6 and J usage is TRBJ1-5, with D possibly TRBD1 on 6 matching bases. This CDR3 region has 15 residues. Per the germline V gene, CDR1 is SGHDT and CDR2 is YYEEEE. V lost 2 bases and J lost 2, with 11 bases in between. The CDR3 sequence: CASSFRGVGNQPQHF. DNA of the CDR3: TGTGCCAGCAGCTTCAGGGGAGTTGGCAATCAGCCCCAGCATTTT.

This clone was counted once. An end of the junction does not agree with germline; a read error may underlie this. The sample has other DNA sequences that encode this CDR3 too. V usage is TRBV6-1 and J usage is TRBJ1-1, with D uncertain. The CDR3 covers 16 residues. From germline, CDR1 is MNHNS and CDR2 SASEGT. In nucleotides, the CDR3 is TGTGCCAGCAGTGAAGGAATTGGTAGGGAGTACACTGAAGCCTTCTTT. This encodes CASSEGIGREYTEAFF.

In its sample, this clone was seen a few times. The chain employs TRBV7-9 and TRBJ2-7; D perhaps matches TRBD1 (6 bases). V was pared by 4 bases and J by 6 bases, with 13 bases between. Looked up from germline, CDR1 is SEHNR and CDR2 is FQNEAQ (reference sequence). The CDR3 loop spans 13 amino acids. CDR3 protein: CASSSVQGSEQYF. The CDR3 nucleotides read TGTGCCAGCAGCTCGGTACAGGGAAGCGAGCAGTACTTC.

The rearrangement joins TRBV12-5 to TRBJ1-2; TRBD1 matches 9 bases. This CDR3 is built from 13 residues. Germline V CDR1 and CDR2: LGHNT, FRNRAP. The junction had 7 bases not matched to a gene; V was cut back by 6 bases and J by 8 bases. The CDR3 protein is CASGSDRGQGYTF. The CDR3 DNA is TGTGCTAGTGGCTCGGACAGGGGACAGGGCTACACCTTC.

The chain links TRBV9 to TRBJ1-1, with D unresolved. Germline V gene lookup returns CDR1 SGDLS and CDR2 YYNGEE. The length of the CDR3 is 15 residues. The ends were cut back, 0 bases at V and 0 bases at J, with 9 bases in the middle. The CDR3 coding sequence is TGTGCCAGCAGCGTAGCCAACCAGATGAACACTGAAGCTTTCTTT. Protein: CASSVANQMNTEAFF.